These T cell receptor beta chains were read from a single sample in a study of cytomegalovirus exposure and HLA in healthy donors. Assay used: immunoSEQ multiplex PCR; TCRdb lists only in-frame clones, some missing. The table has some 110,000 clones, about two thirds seen once; the top ten hold over 4%. Input material: PBMCs. The receptors were sampled from a man in his 60s in good health and CMV-seropositive. Both conserved end residues are part of each CDR3. D genes are given only for firm matches. Size is stated for part of the rows, as once, few or many counts, or as a class when the clone is expanded.

clone size: NA
J gene: TRBJ2-5
D gene: TRBD2
V gene: TRBV15
CDR3 DNA: TGTGCCACCAGCAGAGGTCGGTGGAGCGGGGGGGCTCAAGAGACCCAGTACTTC
CDR3 protein: CATSRGRWSGGAQETQYF

clone size: NA
J gene: TRBJ2-3
D gene: TRBD2
V gene: TRBV19
CDR3 DNA: TGTGCCAGTAGTATCGAAAAGACGGGGGGGCGAAATACGCAGTATTTT
CDR3 protein: CASSIEKTGGRNTQYF

clone size: NA
J gene: TRBJ1-2
D gene: NA
V gene: TRBV5-1
CDR3 DNA: TGCGCCAGCTCCCCGGGTGGGGGAGGACGTGGCTACACCTTC
CDR3 protein: CASSPGGGGRGYTF

clone size: NA
J gene: TRBJ2-7
D gene: NA
V gene: TRBV7-3
CDR3 DNA: TGTGCCAGCAGCTTAGTCAGCGTCTCCTACGAGCAGTACTTC
CDR3 protein: CASSLVSVSYEQYF

clone size: NA
J gene: TRBJ2-5
D gene: TRBD2
V gene: TRBV5-1
CDR3 DNA: TGCGCCAGCAGCTTGGGTGGCGGGGGATTCCAAGAGACCCAGTACTTC
CDR3 protein: CASSLGGGGFQETQYF

clone size: NA
J gene: TRBJ1-6
D gene: TRBD1
V gene: TRBV7-3
CDR3 DNA: TGTGCCAGCAGCGTCAGGGGGCCATATAATTCACCCCTCCACTTT
CDR3 protein: CASSVRGPYNSPLHF

clone size: NA
J gene: TRBJ2-7
D gene: TRBD2
V gene: TRBV27
CDR3 DNA: TGTGCCAGCAGTCTAGCGGGGGGCCTACAAAACGAGCAGTACTTC
CDR3 protein: CASSLAGGLQNEQYF

clone size: few
J gene: TRBJ2-3
D gene: NA
V gene: TRBV2
CDR3 DNA: TGTGCCAGCACACAGGACAGGGAGGGACACGGTACGCAGTATTTT
CDR3 protein: CASTQDREGHGTQYF

clone size: NA
J gene: TRBJ2-5
D gene: TRBD1
V gene: TRBV5-1
CDR3 DNA: TGCGCCAGCAGTCGGGACAGCATGCAAGAGACCCAGTACTTC
CDR3 protein: CASSRDSMQETQYF

clone size: NA
J gene: TRBJ2-1
D gene: TRBD2
V gene: TRBV28
CDR3 DNA: TGTGCCAGCAGTCCCATCCTGATAGCGGGGGGATGGAATGAGCAGTTCTTC
CDR3 protein: CASSPILIAGGWNEQFF

clone size: NA
J gene: TRBJ1-6
D gene: NA
V gene: TRBV18
CDR3 DNA: TGTGCCAGCTCACCACTCGATAGCAAAACCGCCCAGGGAGGTTCACCCCTCCACTTT
CDR3 protein: CASSPLDSKTAQGGSPLHF

clone size: NA
J gene: TRBJ2-3
D gene: NA
V gene: TRBV29-1
CDR3 DNA: TGCAGCGTGACTCCGGGTTCGGCGGTGGCAGATACGCAGTATTTT
CDR3 protein: CSVTPGSAVADTQYF

clone size: few
J gene: TRBJ1-5
D gene: NA
V gene: TRBV27
CDR3 DNA: TGTGCCAGCAGTCTATCGGGCCACATAGATCAGCCCCAGCATTTT
CDR3 protein: CASSLSGHIDQPQHF

clone size: NA
J gene: TRBJ1-6
D gene: TRBD1
V gene: TRBV5-1
CDR3 DNA: TGCGCCAGCAGAGCTTCAGGGACAGGGCCGAATTCACCCCTCCACTTT
CDR3 protein: CASRASGTGPNSPLHF

clone size: NA
J gene: TRBJ2-7
D gene: TRBD1
V gene: TRBV11-2
CDR3 DNA: TGTGCCAGCAGCTTAGTGGTTGACAGGGGAGGCGCCGAGCAGTACTTC
CDR3 protein: CASSLVVDRGGAEQYF

clone size: NA
J gene: TRBJ2-7
D gene: NA
V gene: TRBV6-1
CDR3 DNA: TGTGCCAGCAGCCTTGACCTGGGGGGCTACGAGCAGTACTTC
CDR3 protein: CASSLDLGGYEQYF

clone size: NA
J gene: TRBJ2-3
D gene: TRBD1
V gene: TRBV11-2
CDR3 DNA: TGTGCCAGCAGCTTAGCAGGGGGCAGCACAGATACGCAGTATTTT
CDR3 protein: CASSLAGGSTDTQYF

clone size: few
J gene: TRBJ1-3
D gene: NA
V gene: TRBV10-3
CDR3 DNA: TGTGCCATCAGTCGCCAGCGGCCTTCCCCTGGAAACACCATATATTTT
CDR3 protein: CAISRQRPSPGNTIYF

clone size: once
J gene: TRBJ2-2
D gene: TRBD2
V gene: TRBV2
CDR3 DNA: TGTGCCAGCAGGGGACTAGCGGGCACCGGGGAGCTGTTTTTT
CDR3 protein: CASRGLAGTGELFF

clone size: once
J gene: TRBJ2-3
D gene: NA
V gene: TRBV2
CDR3 DNA: TGTGCCAGCAGTGAAAGGGGGTTCACAGATACGCAGTATTTT
CDR3 protein: CASSERGFTDTQYF

clone size: NA
J gene: TRBJ1-2
D gene: TRBD1
V gene: TRBV27
CDR3 DNA: TGTGCCAGCAGGGGGACAGGGGGCTTTAACTATGGCTACACCTTC
CDR3 protein: CASRGTGGFNYGYTF

clone size: NA
J gene: TRBJ1-2
D gene: NA
V gene: TRBV9
CDR3 DNA: TGTGCCAGCAGCGTATCCACAGGAGCGATCGGTGGCTACACCTTC
CDR3 protein: CASSVSTGAIGGYTF

clone size: NA
J gene: TRBJ2-2
D gene: TRBD2
V gene: TRBV9
CDR3 DNA: TGTGCCAGCAGTGTAGCGGGGGTTCCCGGGGAGCTGTTTTTT
CDR3 protein: CASSVAGVPGELFF

clone size: NA
J gene: TRBJ1-2
D gene: TRBD1
V gene: TRBV5-6
CDR3 DNA: TGTGCCAGCAGCTGGGGACAGGGGGAAGGCTACACCTTC
CDR3 protein: CASSWGQGEGYTF

clone size: NA
J gene: TRBJ2-5
D gene: TRBD2
V gene: TRBV6-5
CDR3 DNA: TGTGCCAGCAGTTACTTCGGGGGGGGCAGTGAGACCCAGTACTTC
CDR3 protein: CASSYFGGGSETQYF

clone size: once
J gene: TRBJ2-7
D gene: TRBD2
V gene: TRBV2
CDR3 DNA: TGTGCCAGCAATGGCGGGGGGGCCTCCTACGAGCAGTACTTC
CDR3 protein: CASNGGGASYEQYF

clone size: NA
J gene: TRBJ2-2
D gene: NA
V gene: TRBV19
CDR3 DNA: TGTGCCAGTAGTATTCGGTCACCACTCACCGGGGAGCTGTTTTTT
CDR3 protein: CASSIRSPLTGELFF

clone size: NA
J gene: TRBJ2-5
D gene: TRBD1
V gene: TRBV7-7
CDR3 DNA: TGTGCTAGCAGCTCTAGGGGACAGGGGCGAGGAGAGACCCAGTACTTC
CDR3 protein: CASSSRGQGRGETQYF

clone size: NA
J gene: TRBJ1-1
D gene: NA
V gene: TRBV29-1
CDR3 DNA: TGCAGCGTTGGAGGAGGGAACAGGGAAGCTTTCTTT
CDR3 protein: CSVGGGNREAFF

clone size: few
J gene: TRBJ1-3
D gene: NA
V gene: TRBV28
CDR3 DNA: TGTGCCAGCAGGGGTTTCGAGGAAGCTGGAAACACCATATATTTT
CDR3 protein: CASRGFEEAGNTIYF